The clone carrying this T cell receptor (beta chain) was seen only once. Per the original data handling: Amplification of reference gene primers was used by the study to estimate nucleated cell counts. Profiled with immunoSEQ multiplex PCR; TCRdb holds only in-frame clones, not every one. V, J and clone size were drawn from that table, and D and trimming were deduced from the DNA. The repertoire holds 100,000 to 150,000 clones, more than 70% seen once, with around 12% in the top ten. This sample was taken from a study of blood T cell repertoires in COVID-19. On the study more broadly: Some COVID-19 samples were acute and others convalescent; all came from the United States, Italy and Spain. The analysed material was cDNA or gDNA that came from T cells, B-cell-depleted T cells, or PBMCs.

V was clipped by 2 bases and J by 5 bases; unmatched bases: 4. CDR1 MNHEY and CDR2 SVGAGI come from the germline V gene. The CDR3 length is 14 residues. The V gene is TRBV6-5, the J gene TRBJ2-7, with TRBD2 matching 9 bases. Source material: peripheral blood. The sequence came from a woman aged 30 to 39 who had recovered from COVID-19. CDR3 amino acids: CASSYRTSDHEQYF. In DNA form, the CDR3 reads TGTGCCAGCAGTTACCGGACTAGCGACCACGAGCAGTACTTC.